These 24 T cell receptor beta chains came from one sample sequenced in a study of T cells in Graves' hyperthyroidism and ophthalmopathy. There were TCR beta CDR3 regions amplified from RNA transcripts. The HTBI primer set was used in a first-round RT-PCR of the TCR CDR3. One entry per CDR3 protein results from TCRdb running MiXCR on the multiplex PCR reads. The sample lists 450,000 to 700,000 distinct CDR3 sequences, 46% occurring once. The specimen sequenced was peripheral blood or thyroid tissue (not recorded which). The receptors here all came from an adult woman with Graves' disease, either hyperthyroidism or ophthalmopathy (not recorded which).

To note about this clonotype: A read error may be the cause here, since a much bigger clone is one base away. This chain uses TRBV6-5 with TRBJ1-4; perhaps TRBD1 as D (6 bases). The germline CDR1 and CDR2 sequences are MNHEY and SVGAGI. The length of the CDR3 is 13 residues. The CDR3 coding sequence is TGTGCCAGCAGTTTCTTGACAGGCGAAAAACTGCTTTTT. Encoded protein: CASSFLTGEKLLF.

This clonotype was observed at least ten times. Here the CDR3 reads CASSDGDRGGYGYTF. The CDR3 coding sequence is TGTGCCAGCAGCGATGGGGACAGGGGTGGCTATGGCTACACCTTC. This chain connects TRBV9 to TRBJ1-2; 10 bases are a match to TRBD1. The CDR3 loop spans 15 amino acids. Germline loops: CDR1 SGDLS, CDR2 YYNGEE. Unmatched junction bases numbered 6, after V lost 3 bases and J lost 4 bases.

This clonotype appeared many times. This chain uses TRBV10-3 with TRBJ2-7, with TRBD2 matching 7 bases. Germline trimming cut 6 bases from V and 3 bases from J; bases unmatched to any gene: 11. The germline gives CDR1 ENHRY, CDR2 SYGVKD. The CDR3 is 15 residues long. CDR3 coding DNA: TGTGCCATCAGGGGGGAAGCGGGATCTAACTACGAGCAGTACTTC. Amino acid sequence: CAIRGEAGSNYEQYF.

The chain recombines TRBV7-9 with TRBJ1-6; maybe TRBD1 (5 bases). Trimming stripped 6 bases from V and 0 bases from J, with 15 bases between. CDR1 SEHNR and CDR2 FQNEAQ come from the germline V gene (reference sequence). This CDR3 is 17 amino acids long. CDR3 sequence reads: CASRRGGPSSYNSPLHF. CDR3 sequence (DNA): TGTGCCAGCAGGCGGGGCGGACCCAGCTCCTATAATTCACCCCTCCACTTT.

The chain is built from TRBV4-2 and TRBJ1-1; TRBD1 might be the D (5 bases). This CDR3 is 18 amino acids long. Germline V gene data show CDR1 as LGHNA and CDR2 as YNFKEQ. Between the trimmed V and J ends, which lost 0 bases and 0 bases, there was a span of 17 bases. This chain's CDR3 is CASSQDWGRVRMNTEAFF. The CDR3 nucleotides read TGTGCCAGCAGCCAAGATTGGGGGAGGGTACGCATGAACACTGAAGCTTTCTTT.

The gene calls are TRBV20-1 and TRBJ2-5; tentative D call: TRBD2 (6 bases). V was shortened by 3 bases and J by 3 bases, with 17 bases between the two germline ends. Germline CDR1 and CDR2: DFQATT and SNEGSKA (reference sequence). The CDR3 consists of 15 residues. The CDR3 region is CSASIPGALEETQYF. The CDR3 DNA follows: TGCAGTGCTAGTATACCGGGAGCCCTGGAAGAGACCCAGTACTTC.

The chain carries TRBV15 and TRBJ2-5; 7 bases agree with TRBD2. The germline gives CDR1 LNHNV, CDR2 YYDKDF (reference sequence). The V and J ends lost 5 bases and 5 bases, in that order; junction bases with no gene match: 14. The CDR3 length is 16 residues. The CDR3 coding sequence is TGTGCCACCAGCCAAGATCTGAGCAGGGAGGGTGAGACCCAGTACTTC. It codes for CATSQDLSREGETQYF.

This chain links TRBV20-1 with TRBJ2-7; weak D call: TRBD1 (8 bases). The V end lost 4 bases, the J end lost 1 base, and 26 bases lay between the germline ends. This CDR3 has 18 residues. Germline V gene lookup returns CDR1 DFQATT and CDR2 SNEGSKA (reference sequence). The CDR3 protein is CSAISTGGVAGPSYEQYF. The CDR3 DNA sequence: TGCAGTGCTATTTCAACAGGGGGAGTAGCGGGCCCTTCCTACGAGCAGTACTTC.

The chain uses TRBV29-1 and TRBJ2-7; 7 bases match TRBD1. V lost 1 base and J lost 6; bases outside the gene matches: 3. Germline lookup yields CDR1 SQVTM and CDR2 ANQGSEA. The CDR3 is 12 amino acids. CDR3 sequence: CSVEGQGGEQYF. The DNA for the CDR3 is TGCAGCGTTGAAGGACAGGGCGGCGAGCAGTACTTC.

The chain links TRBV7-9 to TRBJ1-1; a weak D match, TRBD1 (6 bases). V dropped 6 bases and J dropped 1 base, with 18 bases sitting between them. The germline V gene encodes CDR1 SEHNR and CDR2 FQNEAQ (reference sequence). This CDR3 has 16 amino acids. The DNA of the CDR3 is TGTGCCAGCAGTCTCGACAGGAACGCTCCGAACACTGAAGCTTTCTTT. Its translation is CASSLDRNAPNTEAFF. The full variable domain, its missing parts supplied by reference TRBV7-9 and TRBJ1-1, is DTGVSQNPRHKITKRGQNVTFRCDPISEHNRLYWYRQTLGQGPEFLTYFQNEAQLEKSRLLSDRFSAERPKGSFSTLEIQRTEQGDSAMYLCASSLDRNAPNTEAFFGQGTRLTVV.

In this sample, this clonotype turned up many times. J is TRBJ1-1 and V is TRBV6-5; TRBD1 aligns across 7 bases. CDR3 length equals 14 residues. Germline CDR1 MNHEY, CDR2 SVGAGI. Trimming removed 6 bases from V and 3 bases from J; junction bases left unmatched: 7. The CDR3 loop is CASRGDSSYTEAFF. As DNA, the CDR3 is TGTGCCAGCAGGGGGGACAGTTCATACACTGAAGCTTTCTTT.

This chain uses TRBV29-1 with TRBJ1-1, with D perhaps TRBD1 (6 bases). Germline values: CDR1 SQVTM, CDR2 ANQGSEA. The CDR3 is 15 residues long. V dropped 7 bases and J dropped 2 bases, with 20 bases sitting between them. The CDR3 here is CSEQGGGRGNTEAFF. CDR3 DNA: TGCAGCGAACAGGGAGGGGGTCGTGGTAACACTGAAGCTTTCTTT.

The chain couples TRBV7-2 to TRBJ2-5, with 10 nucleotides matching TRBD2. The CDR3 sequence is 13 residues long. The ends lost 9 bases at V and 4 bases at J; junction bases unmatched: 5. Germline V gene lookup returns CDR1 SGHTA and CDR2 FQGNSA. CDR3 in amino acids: CASLAGGGETQYF. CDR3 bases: TGTGCCAGTTTAGCGGGGGGTGGAGAGACCCAGTACTTC. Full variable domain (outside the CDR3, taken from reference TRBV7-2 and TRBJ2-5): GAGVSQSPSNKVTEKGKDVELRCDPISGHTALYWYRQSLGQGLEFLIYFQGNSAPDKSGLPSDRFSAERTGGSVSTLTIQRTQQEDSAVYLCASLAGGGETQYFGPGTRLLVL.

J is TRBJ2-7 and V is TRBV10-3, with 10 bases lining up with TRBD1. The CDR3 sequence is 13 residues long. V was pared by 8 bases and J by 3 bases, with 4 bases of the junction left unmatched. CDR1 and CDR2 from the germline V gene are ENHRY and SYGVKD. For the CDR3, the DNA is TGTGCCATCGCCGGACAGGGGGGCTACGAGCAGTACTTC. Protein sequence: CAIAGQGGYEQYF.

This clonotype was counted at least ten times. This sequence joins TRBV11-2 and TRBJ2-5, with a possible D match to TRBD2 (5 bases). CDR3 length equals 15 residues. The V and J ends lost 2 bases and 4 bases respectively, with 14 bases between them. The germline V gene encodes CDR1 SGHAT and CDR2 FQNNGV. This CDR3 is CASSLTPALAETQYF. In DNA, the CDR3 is TGTGCCAGCAGCTTAACCCCCGCCCTAGCAGAGACCCAGTACTTC.

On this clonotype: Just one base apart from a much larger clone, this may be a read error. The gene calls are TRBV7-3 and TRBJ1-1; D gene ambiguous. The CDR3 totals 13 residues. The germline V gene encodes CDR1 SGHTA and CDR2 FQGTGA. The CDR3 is CAGSGSSGAEAFF. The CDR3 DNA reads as TGTGCCGGCAGCGGTTCGAGCGGGGCTGAAGCTTTCTTT.

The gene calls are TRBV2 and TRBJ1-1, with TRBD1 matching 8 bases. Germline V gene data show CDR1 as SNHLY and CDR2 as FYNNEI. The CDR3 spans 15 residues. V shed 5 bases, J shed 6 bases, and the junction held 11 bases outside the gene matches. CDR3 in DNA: TGTGCCAGCAGTACCAACCGGGACAGGTTCTCTGAAGCTTTCTTT. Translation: CASSTNRDRFSEAFF.

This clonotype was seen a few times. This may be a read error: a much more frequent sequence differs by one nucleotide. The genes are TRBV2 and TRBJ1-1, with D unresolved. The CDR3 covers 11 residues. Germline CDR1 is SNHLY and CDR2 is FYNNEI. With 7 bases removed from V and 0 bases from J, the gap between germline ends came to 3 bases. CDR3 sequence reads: CASMLNTEAFF. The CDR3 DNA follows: TGTGCCAGCATGCTGAACACTGAAGCTTTCTTT.

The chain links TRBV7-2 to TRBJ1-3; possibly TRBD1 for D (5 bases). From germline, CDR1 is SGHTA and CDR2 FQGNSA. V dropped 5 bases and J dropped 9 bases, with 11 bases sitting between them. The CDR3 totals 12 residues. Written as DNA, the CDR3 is TGTGCCAGCAGCCACCGGGACTCCACCATATATTTT. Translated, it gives CASSHRDSTIYF.

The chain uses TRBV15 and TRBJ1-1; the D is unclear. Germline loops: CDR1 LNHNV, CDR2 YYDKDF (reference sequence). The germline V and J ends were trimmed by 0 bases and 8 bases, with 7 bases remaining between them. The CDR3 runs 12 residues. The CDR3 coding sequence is TGTGCCACCAGCAGAGATAGTGGGGAAGCTTTCTTT. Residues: CATSRDSGEAFF.

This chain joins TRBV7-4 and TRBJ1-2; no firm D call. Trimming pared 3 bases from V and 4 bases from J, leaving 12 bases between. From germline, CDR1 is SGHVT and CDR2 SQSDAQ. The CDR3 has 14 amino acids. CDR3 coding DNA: TGTGCCAGCAGCTTTCCTGCTATGACCTATGGCTACACCTTC. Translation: CASSFPAMTYGYTF.

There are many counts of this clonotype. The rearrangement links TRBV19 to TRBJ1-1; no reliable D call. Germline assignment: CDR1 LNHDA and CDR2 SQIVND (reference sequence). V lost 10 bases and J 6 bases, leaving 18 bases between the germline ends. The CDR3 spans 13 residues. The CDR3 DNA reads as TGTGCCACACTTCGGGTATTCAGCGCTGAAGCTTTCTTT. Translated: CATLRVFSAEAFF.

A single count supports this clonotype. This CDR3 is CASSVTAGGNSGNTIYF. The CDR3 DNA is TGTGCCAGCAGCGTCACAGCCGGGGGGAACTCTGGAAACACCATATATTTT. This sequence joins TRBV11-2 and TRBJ1-3, with D possibly matching TRBD1 (5 bases). In germline, CDR1 is SGHAT, CDR2 FQNNGV. The CDR3 runs 17 residues. V gave up 5 bases and J gave up 0 bases, with 17 bases separating them. Together with reference TRBV11-2 and TRBJ1-3, the CDR3 gives the full variable domain: EAGVAQSPRYKIIEKRQSVAFWCNPISGHATLYWYQQILGQGPKLLIQFQNNGVVDDSQLPKDRFSAERLKGVDSTLKIQPAKLEDSAVYLCASSVTAGGNSGNTIYFGEGSWLTVV.

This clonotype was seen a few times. This CDR3 reads CASSSTSLEQYF. CDR3 DNA: TGTGCCAGCAGTTCCACTAGCCTAGAGCAGTACTTC. The rearrangement uses TRBV28 and TRBJ2-7; D is perhaps TRBD2 (6 bases). The CDR3 is 12 amino acids. The ends were cut back, 4 bases at V and 7 bases at J, with 11 bases in the middle. Germline CDR1 and CDR2: MDHEN and SYDVKM.